The clone carrying this T cell receptor (beta chain) was counted a single time. These data belong to a study of PD-L1 blockade in urothelial cancer. Study information: Blood analyses occurred 3 weeks (second dose) and 6 weeks post treatment start. Peripheral blood specimens exhibited a median yield of approximately 140,000 T cells.

Time point described: peripheral blood 6 weeks after treatment start. There are 15 residues in the CDR3. V was clipped by 6 bases and J by 7 bases; unmatched bases: 9. Per germline, CDR1 SGHRS and CDR2 YFSETQ. Every PCR was spiked with synthetic TCR analog templates. Produced via immunoSEQ multiplex PCR; TCRdb's table is partial and in-frame only. The sample lists some 51,000 clones, 85% to 90% occurring once. This rearrangement joins TRBV5-1 to TRBJ2-1, with TRBD2 identical over 11 bases. The sample consisted of PBMCs, taken around atezolizumab (anti-PD-L1) treatment. The origin of this receptor is a man aged 55 to 70 with urothelial cancer. This CDR3 reads CASNIAGGPGNEQFF. The CDR3 nucleotides read TGCGCCAGCAACATAGCGGGGGGGCCGGGGAATGAGCAGTTCTTC.